This T cell receptor (beta chain) comes out of a study of CD8 T cells in Susac syndrome. The CDR3 has 16 amino acids. Trimming removed 0 bases from V and 8 bases from J; junction bases left unmatched: 11. CDR1 is SGDLS, CDR2 YYNGEE, per germline. Sequencing of TCR beta drew on CD8+ and CD4+ T cells from blood. Purification of the CD8+ and CD4+ T cells relied on negative isolation, and TEMRA cells underwent FACS enrichment. A quantity of roughly 0.5 to 1 ug RNA underwent reverse transcription using random hexamers. Coverage of TCR beta CDR3 amplification by immunoSEQ multiplex PCR extended to 54 Vbeta and 13 Jbeta. TCRdb re-derived calls from the immunoSEQ multiplex PCR reads in MiXCR, one entry per CDR3 protein. The sample yields about 180,000 distinct CDR3 sequences, approximately 96% seen once.

The sample was CD8+ T cells from PBMCs. This clonotype originated in a human donor with multiple sclerosis. This sequence joins TRBV9 and TRBJ2-1; 7 positions agree with TRBD2. CDR3 sequence reads: CASSVAPLEGRDEQFF. CDR3 nucleotide sequence: TGTGCCAGCAGCGTAGCTCCACTGGAGGGGAGGGATGAGCAGTTCTTC.